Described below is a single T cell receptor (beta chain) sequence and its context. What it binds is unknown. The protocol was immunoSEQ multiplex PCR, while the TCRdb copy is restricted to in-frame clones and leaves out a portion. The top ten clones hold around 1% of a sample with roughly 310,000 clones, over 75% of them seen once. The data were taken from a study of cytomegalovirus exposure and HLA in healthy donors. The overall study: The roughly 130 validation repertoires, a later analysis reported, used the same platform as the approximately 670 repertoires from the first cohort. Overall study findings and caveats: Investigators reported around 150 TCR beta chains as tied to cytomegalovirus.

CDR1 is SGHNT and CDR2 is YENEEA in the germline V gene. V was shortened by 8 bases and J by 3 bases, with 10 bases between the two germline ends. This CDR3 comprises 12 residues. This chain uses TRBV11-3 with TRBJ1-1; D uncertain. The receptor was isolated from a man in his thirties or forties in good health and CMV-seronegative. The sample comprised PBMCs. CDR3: CASSVVYTEAFF. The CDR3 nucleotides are TGTGCCAGCTCAGTCGTCTACACTGAAGCTTTCTTT. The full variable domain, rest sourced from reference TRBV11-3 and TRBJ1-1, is EAGVVQSPRYKIIEKKQPVAFWCNPISGHNTLYWYLQNLGQGPELLIRYENEEAVDDSQLPKDRFSAERLKGVDSTLKIQPAELGDSAVYLCASSVVYTEAFFGQGTRLTVV.